This TCR beta chain was identified during a study of monozygotic twins with inflammatory bowel disease. Using the 5' RACE reads, TCRdb records one entry per CDR3 protein without DNA. The listing contains some 330,000 distinct CDR3 sequences. A note on this clonotype: What it binds is not known.

General study results and limits: Between concordant and discordant twins, repertoire similarity failed to differ, a result that limited power may explain.

Investigators extracted total RNA from whole blood and did not sort T cells. The CDR3 spans 14 residues. The germline gives CDR1 SGHNT, CDR2 YYREEE (reference sequence). The sequenced sample consisted of blood. This chain uses TRBV5-4 with TRBJ2-3; there is no DNA to check the TCRdb D call of TRBD1. The TCR was taken from a human donor with ulcerative colitis or Crohn's disease, or a healthy co-twin of an affected twin (not recorded which). This CDR3 is CASSIRAASDTQYF.